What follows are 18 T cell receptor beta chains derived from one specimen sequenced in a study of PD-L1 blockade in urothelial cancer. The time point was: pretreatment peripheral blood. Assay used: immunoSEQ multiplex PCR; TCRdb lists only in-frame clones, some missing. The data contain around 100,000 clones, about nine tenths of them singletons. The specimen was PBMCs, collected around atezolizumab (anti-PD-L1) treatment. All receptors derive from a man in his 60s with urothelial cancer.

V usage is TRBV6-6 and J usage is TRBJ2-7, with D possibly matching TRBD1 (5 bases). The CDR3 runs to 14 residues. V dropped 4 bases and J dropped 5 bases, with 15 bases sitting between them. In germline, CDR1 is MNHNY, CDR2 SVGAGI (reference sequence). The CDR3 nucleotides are TGTGCCAGCAGTTCGCTTGCAGGGAACAACGAGCAGTACTTC. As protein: CASSSLAGNNEQYF.

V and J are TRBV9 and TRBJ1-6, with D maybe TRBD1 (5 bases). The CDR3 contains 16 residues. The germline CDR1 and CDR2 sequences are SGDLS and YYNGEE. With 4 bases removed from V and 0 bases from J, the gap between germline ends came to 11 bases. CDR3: CASSLTGDSYNSPLHF. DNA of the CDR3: TGTGCCAGCAGCCTCACAGGAGACTCCTATAATTCACCCCTCCACTTT.

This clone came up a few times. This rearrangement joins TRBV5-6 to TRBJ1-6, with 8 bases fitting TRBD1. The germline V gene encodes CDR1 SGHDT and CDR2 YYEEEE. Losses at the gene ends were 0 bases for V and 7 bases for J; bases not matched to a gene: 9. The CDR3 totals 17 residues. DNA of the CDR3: TGTGCCAGCAGCTTGGGGACAGGGCCCGGAGACAATTCACCCCTCCACTTT. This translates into CASSLGTGPGDNSPLHF.

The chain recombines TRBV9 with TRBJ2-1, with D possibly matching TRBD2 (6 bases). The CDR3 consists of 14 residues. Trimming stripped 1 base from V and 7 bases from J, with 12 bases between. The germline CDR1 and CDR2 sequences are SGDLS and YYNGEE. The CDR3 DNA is TGTGCCAGCAGCGTAACGCCTAGCGCTAATGAGCAGTTCTTC. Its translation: CASSVTPSANEQFF.

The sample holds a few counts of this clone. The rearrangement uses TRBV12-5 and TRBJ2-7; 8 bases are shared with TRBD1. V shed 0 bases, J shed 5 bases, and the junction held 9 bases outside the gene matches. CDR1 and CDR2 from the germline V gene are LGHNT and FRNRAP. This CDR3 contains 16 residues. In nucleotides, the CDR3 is TGTGCTAGTGGTTTGGTACCTCAGGGGGCCTCTAACGAGCAGTACTTC. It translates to CASGLVPQGASNEQYF.

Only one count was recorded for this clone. CDR3 sequence (DNA): TGTGCCAGCAGCCTACTCGGGACTAGCGGGTTGTACTTC. It is translated as CASSLLGTSGLYF. The rearrangement links TRBV6-5 to TRBJ2-5; 12 bases line up with TRBD2. This CDR3 spans 13 amino acids. Germline loops: CDR1 MNHEY, CDR2 SVGAGI. The V segment lost 6 bases and the J segment 13 bases; nucleotides outside the gene matches: 9.

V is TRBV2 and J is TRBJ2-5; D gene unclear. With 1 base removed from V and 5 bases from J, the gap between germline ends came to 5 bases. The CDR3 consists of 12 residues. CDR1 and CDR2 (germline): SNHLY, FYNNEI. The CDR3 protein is CASSEGLETQYF. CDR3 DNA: TGTGCCAGCAGTGAAGGGCTGGAGACCCAGTACTTC. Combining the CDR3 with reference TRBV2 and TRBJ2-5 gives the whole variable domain EPEVTQTPSHQVTQMGQEVILRCVPISNHLYFYWYRQILGQKVEFLVSFYNNEISEKSEIFDDQFSVERPDGSNFTLKIRSTKLEDSAMYFCASSEGLETQYFGPGTRLLVL.

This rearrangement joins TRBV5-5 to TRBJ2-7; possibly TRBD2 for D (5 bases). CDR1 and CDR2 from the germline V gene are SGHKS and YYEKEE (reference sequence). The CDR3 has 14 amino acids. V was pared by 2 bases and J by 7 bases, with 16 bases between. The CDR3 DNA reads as TGTGCCAGCAGCTTATCAGGCCCTCCGGGGGAGCAGTACTTC. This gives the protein CASSLSGPPGEQYF. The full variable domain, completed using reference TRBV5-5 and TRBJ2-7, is DAGVTQSPTHLIKTRGQQVTLRCSPISGHKSVSWYQQVLGQGPQFIFQYYEKEERGRGNFPDRFSARQFPNYSSELNVNALLLGDSALYLCASSLSGPPGEQYFGPGTRLTVT.

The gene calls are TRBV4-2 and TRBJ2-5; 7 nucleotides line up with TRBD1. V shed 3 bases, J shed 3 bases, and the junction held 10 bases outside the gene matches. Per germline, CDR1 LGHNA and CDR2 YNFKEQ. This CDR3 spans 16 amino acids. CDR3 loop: CASSHGSGTGEETQYF. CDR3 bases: TGTGCCAGCAGCCACGGAAGTGGAACAGGGGAAGAGACCCAGTACTTC.

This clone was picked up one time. The CDR3 reads CASSLASGTYEQYF. For the CDR3, the DNA is TGTGCCAGCAGCTTGGCGAGCGGAACCTACGAGCAGTACTTC. The chain has TRBV5-4 and TRBJ2-7, with D possibly being TRBD2 (5 bases). The germline V gene has CDR1 SGHNT and CDR2 YYREEE (reference sequence). The length of the CDR3 is 14 residues. V lost 0 bases to trimming and J lost 2 bases, with 9 bases between them. The whole variable domain, filled in from reference TRBV5-4 and TRBJ2-7, reads ETGVTQSPTHLIKTRGQQVTLRCSSQSGHNTVSWYQQALGQGPQFIFQYYREEENGRGNFPPRFSGLQFPNYSSELNVNALELDDSALYLCASSLASGTYEQYFGPGTRLTVT.

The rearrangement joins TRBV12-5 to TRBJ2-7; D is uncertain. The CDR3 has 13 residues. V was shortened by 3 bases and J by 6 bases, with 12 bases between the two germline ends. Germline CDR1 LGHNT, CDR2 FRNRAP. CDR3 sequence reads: CASGLGWASEQYF. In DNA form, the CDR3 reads TGTGCTAGTGGTTTAGGATGGGCCAGCGAGCAGTACTTC.

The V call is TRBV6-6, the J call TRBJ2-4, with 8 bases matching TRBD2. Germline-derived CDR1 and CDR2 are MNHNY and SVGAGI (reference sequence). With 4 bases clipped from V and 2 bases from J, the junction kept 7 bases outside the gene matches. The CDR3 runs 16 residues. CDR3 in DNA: TGTGCCAGCAGTTGGAAAGCGGGAGAAACCAAAAACATTCAGTACTTC. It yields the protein CASSWKAGETKNIQYF.

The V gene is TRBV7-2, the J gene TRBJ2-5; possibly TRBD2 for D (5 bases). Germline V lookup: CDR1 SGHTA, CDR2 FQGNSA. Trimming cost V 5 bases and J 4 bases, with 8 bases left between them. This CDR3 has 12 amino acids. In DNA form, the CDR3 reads TGTGCCAGCAGCCCCCTAGCAGAGACCCAGTACTTC. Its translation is CASSPLAETQYF. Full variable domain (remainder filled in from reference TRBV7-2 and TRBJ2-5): GAGVSQSPSNKVTEKGKDVELRCDPISGHTALYWYRQSLGQGLEFLIYFQGNSAPDKSGLPSDRFSAERTGGSVSTLTIQRTQQEDSAVYLCASSPLAETQYFGPGTRLLVL.

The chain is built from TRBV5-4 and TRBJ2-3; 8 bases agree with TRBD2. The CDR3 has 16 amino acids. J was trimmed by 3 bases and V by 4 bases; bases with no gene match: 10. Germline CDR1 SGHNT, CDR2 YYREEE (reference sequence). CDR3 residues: CASSPTGGRGTDTQYF. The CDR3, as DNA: TGTGCCAGCAGCCCCACGGGAGGGCGGGGGACAGATACGCAGTATTTT. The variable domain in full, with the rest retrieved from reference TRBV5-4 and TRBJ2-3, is ETGVTQSPTHLIKTRGQQVTLRCSSQSGHNTVSWYQQALGQGPQFIFQYYREEENGRGNFPPRFSGLQFPNYSSELNVNALELDDSALYLCASSPTGGRGTDTQYFGPGTRLTVL.

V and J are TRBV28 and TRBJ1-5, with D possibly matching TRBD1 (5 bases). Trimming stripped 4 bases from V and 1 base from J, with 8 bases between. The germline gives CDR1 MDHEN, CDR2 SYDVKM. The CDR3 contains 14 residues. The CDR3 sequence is CASSSDRSNQPQHF. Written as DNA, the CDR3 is TGTGCCAGCAGTTCCGACAGAAGCAATCAGCCCCAGCATTTT.

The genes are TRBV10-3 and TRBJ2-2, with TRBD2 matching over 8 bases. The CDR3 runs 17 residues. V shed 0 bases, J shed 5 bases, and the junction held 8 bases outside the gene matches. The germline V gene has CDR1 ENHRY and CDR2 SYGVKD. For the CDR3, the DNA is TGTGCCATCAGTGAGTCGCCGGGACTAGTTCTGACCGGGGAGCTGTTTTTT. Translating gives CAISESPGLVLTGELFF.

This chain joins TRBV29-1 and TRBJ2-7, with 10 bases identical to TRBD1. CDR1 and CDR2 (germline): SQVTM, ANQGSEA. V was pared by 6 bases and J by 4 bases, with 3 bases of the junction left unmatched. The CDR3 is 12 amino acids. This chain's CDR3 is CSVRQGAYEQYF. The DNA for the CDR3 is TGCAGCGTCCGACAGGGGGCTTACGAGCAGTACTTC.

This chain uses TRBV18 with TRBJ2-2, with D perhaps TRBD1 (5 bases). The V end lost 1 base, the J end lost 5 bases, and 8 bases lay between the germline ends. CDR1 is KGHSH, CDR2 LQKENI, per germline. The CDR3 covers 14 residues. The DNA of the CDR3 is TGTGCCAGCTCACCACAGGGGTGGACCGGGGAGCTGTTTTTT. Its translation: CASSPQGWTGELFF.